The 4 T cell receptor beta chains reported below all come from one sample, sequenced in a study of blood T cells in healthy people across ages. A J-beta primer mix and a sample-barcoded 5' primer were used in a second PCR of about 6 to 12 cycles. Using its own MiXCR run on the 5' RACE reads, TCRdb lists one record per CDR3 protein. Of under 700,000 distinct CDR3 sequences in the sample, around 24% were seen once. This sample also belongs to another study, concerning T cells of mothers and their children.

The sample taken for sequencing was blood. These TCRs come from a boy aged 5-17 years in good health.

In this sample, this clonotype turned up a few times. The rearrangement uses TRBV5-7 and TRBJ2-1; 9 positions match TRBD2. TRBV5-7 is an ORF for which the function is uncertain. Trimming removed 2 bases from V and 3 bases from J; junction bases left unmatched: 6. The CDR3 loop spans 16 amino acids. The CDR3 protein is CASSFWFSGGYNEQFF. The DNA for the CDR3 is TGTGCCAGCAGCTTTTGGTTTAGCGGGGGCTACAATGAGCAGTTCTTC.

Only a few counts were recorded for this clonotype. V is TRBV12-3 or TRBV12-4 and J is TRBJ1-5; 7 bases are shared with TRBD1. CDR3 length: 15 amino acids. Unmatched junction bases numbered 9, after V lost 4 bases and J lost 6 bases. CDR3 DNA: TGTGCCAGCAGTTACGTTAGGGGGCCGGGTCAGCCCCAGCATTTT. This gives the protein CASSYVRGPGQPQHF.

This sequence joins TRBV12-3 or TRBV12-4 and TRBJ2-5; 8 positions match TRBD1. Losses at the gene ends were 5 bases for V and 0 bases for J; bases not matched to a gene: 5. This CDR3 has 15 amino acids. This CDR3 reads CASSPRQGNQETQYF. For the CDR3, the DNA is TGTGCCAGCAGTCCCCGACAGGGGAACCAAGAGACCCAGTACTTC.

In its sample, this clonotype was seen a few times. This chain links TRBV12-3 or TRBV12-4 with TRBJ2-5, with a weak D call TRBD1 (5 bases). CDR3 length: 15 residues. Trimming took 2 bases from V and 5 from J, leaving 15 bases between them. This CDR3 is CASSLYMGLQETQYF. DNA for the CDR3: TGTGCCAGCAGTTTATATATGGGGCTTCAGGAGACCCAGTACTTC.